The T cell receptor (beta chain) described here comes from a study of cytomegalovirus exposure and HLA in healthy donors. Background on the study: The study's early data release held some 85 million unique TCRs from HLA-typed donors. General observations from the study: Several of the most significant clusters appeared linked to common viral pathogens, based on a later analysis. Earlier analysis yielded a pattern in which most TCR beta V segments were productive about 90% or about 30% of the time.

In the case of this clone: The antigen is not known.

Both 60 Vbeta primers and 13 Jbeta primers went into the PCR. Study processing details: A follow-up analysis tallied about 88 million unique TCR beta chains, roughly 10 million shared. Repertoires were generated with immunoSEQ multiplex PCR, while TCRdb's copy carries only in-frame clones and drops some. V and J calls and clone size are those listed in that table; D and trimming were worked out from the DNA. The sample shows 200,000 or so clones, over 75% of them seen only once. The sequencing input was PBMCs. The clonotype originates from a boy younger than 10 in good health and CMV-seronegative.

This CDR3 reads CASSPGAGGLYEQYF. In nucleotides, the CDR3 is TGTGCCAGCTCACCAGGCGCGGGGGGCCTTTACGAGCAGTACTTC. This chain joins TRBV18 and TRBJ2-7, with 8 nucleotides matching TRBD2. CDR1 and CDR2 (germline): KGHSH, LQKENI. The ends lost 2 bases at V and 4 bases at J; junction bases unmatched: 7. The CDR3 is made up of 15 amino acids. The whole variable domain, remainder taken from reference TRBV18 and TRBJ2-7, is NAGVMQNPRHLVRRRGQEARLRCSPMKGHSHVYWYRQLPEEGLKFMVYLQKENIIDESGMPKERFSAEFPKEGPSILRIQQVVRGDSAAYFCASSPGAGGLYEQYFGPGTRLTVT.